These 21 T cell receptor beta chains originate from one sample sequenced in a study of shared clonotypes between healthy human individuals. Here immunoSEQ multiplex PCR was the method, and the copy in TCRdb shows in-frame clones only, minus some. Here the sample spans millions of clones, roughly 92% being singletons. Source material: naive CD4+ T cells sorted from blood. Subset in this sample: CD45RA+ positively selected. These receptors were taken from a young man in good health.

This chain joins TRBV6-5 and TRBJ1-3, with a tentative D call TRBD1 (6 bases). Per germline, CDR1 MNHEY and CDR2 SVGAGI. The length of the CDR3 is 15 residues. V shed 9 bases and J shed 2 bases, with 17 bases lying between them. In DNA form, the CDR3 reads TGTGCCAGTAGCATCGGGACAAACCCTGGAAACACCATATATTTT. Its protein product is CASSIGTNPGNTIYF.

The chain has TRBV6-1 and TRBJ2-5; possibly TRBD2 for D (5 bases). The V gene's germline CDR1 is MNHNS and CDR2 SASEGT. The CDR3 has 18 amino acids. Trimming left V 3 bases short and J 5 bases short, with 25 bases between. The CDR3 region is CASSEFRRRQDIGETQYF. As DNA, the CDR3 is TGTGCCAGCAGTGAGTTTAGGAGGAGGCAAGACATAGGGGAGACCCAGTACTTC.

CDR3 sequence reads: CASSITGAGRPYEQYF. As DNA, the CDR3 is TGTGCCAGCAGCATTACCGGTGCGGGCAGACCCTACGAGCAGTACTTC. The V and J genes are TRBV27 and TRBJ2-7; D may be TRBD2 (5 bases). Trimming took off 6 bases at V and 2 bases at J, with 20 bases between the two ends. The CDR3 runs 16 residues. Germline V gives CDR1 MNHEY, CDR2 SMNVEV (reference sequence).

The chain joins TRBV6-5 to TRBJ1-2; unclear D gene. Trimming took 0 bases from V and 4 from J, leaving 15 bases between them. This CDR3 comprises 16 residues. Per the germline V gene, CDR1 is MNHEY and CDR2 is SVGAGI. The CDR3 spells CASSYSTTRYSYGYTF. CDR3 sequence (DNA): TGTGCCAGCAGTTACTCCACCACCCGGTACAGCTATGGCTACACCTTC.

The chain links TRBV2 to TRBJ2-7, with no clear D. This CDR3 has 12 amino acids. The ends were cut back, 7 bases at V and 3 bases at J, with 10 bases in the middle. Germline V CDR1 and CDR2: SNHLY, FYNNEI. CDR3 in amino acids: CASNPRGYEQYF. Here the CDR3 DNA reads TGTGCCAGCAATCCGCGCGGCTACGAGCAGTACTTC.

The chain joins TRBV28 to TRBJ2-5, with TRBD2 identical over 8 bases. Looked up from germline, CDR1 is MDHEN and CDR2 is SYDVKM. The CDR3 length is 14 residues. The J segment lost 1 base and the V segment lost 5 bases, leaving 3 bases of the junction unmatched. Here the CDR3 reads CASSERGTQETQYF. The CDR3 DNA sequence: TGTGCCAGCAGTGAGCGGGGGACCCAAGAGACCCAGTACTTC.

Concerning this clone itself: In the same sample, other DNA sequences code for this CDR3. The rearrangement links TRBV5-1 to TRBJ2-7, with 7 bases fitting TRBD1. Trimming took 0 bases from V and 0 from J; bases not matched to a gene: 3. Germline-derived CDR1 and CDR2 are SGHRS and YFSETQ. This CDR3 is 15 amino acids long. The CDR3 DNA sequence: TGCGCCAGCAGCTTGGTAGGGGGCACCTCCTACGAGCAGTACTTC. Amino acids: CASSLVGGTSYEQYF. Full variable domain (remainder filled in from reference TRBV5-1 and TRBJ2-7): KAGVTQTPRYLIKTRGQQVTLSCSPISGHRSVSWYQQTPGQGLQFLFEYFSETQRNKGNFPGRFSGRQFSNSRSEMNVSTLELGDSALYLCASSLVGGTSYEQYFGPGTRLTVT.

The chain joins TRBV6-6 to TRBJ2-3, with no clear D. The CDR3 is 15 residues long. CDR1 and CDR2 (germline): MNHNY, SVGAGI (reference sequence). V was pared by 2 bases and J by 0 bases, with 9 bases between. For the CDR3, the DNA is TGTGCCAGCAGTTACCCTTCTTCTAGCACAGATACGCAGTATTTT. This encodes CASSYPSSSTDTQYF.

The rearrangement joins TRBV6-5 to TRBJ2-3; a possible D gene is TRBD2 (6 bases). In germline, CDR1 is MNHEY, CDR2 SVGAGI. V was cut by 8 bases and J by 6 bases, with 9 bases left in between. This CDR3 is built from 11 residues. The CDR3 DNA sequence: TGTGCCAGCCTCGCGGGGGATACGCAGTATTTT. Translated: CASLAGDTQYF.

The chain carries TRBV7-2 and TRBJ2-5; 9 nucleotides line up with TRBD2. This CDR3 comprises 16 residues. Germline lookup yields CDR1 SGHTA and CDR2 FQGNSA. Trimming at V came to 3 bases and at J to 4 bases, leaving 9 bases not matched to a gene. The CDR3 here is CASSLDGGGAGETQYF. The DNA for the CDR3 is TGTGCCAGCAGCTTGGATGGCGGGGGGGCCGGAGAGACCCAGTACTTC.

The chain employs TRBV6-5 and TRBJ1-1; 9 bases match TRBD1. CDR1 MNHEY and CDR2 SVGAGI come from the germline V gene. This CDR3 has 15 amino acids. V lost 5 bases, J lost 6 bases, and 10 bases stayed unmatched. The chain's CDR3 is CASSNPRDREAEAFF. In nucleotides, the CDR3 is TGTGCCAGCAGTAACCCCCGGGACAGGGAAGCTGAAGCTTTCTTT.

V is TRBV5-1 and J is TRBJ2-5, with D perhaps TRBD1 or TRBD2 (5 bases each). CDR3 length: 16 amino acids. In germline, CDR1 is SGHRS, CDR2 YFSETQ. V shed 0 bases and J shed 2 bases, with 14 bases lying between them. CDR3 loop: CASSLGDLRWQETQYF. CDR3 DNA sequence: TGCGCCAGCAGCTTGGGGGACCTTAGGTGGCAAGAGACCCAGTACTTC.

The chain recombines TRBV21-1 with TRBJ2-3. TRBV21-1 is deemed a pseudogene. This CDR3 has 15 amino acids. In DNA form, the CDR3 reads TGTGCCAGCAGCAAAGAAGATATCTCCACAGATACGCAGTATTTT. Protein product: CASSKEDISTDTQYF.

The genes are TRBV7-2 and TRBJ1-3; perhaps TRBD1 as D (5 bases). The CDR3 consists of 15 residues. Trimming cost V 4 bases and J 2 bases, with 12 bases left between them. The V gene's germline CDR1 is SGHTA and CDR2 FQGNSA. The CDR3 sequence is CASSWRGAPGNTIYF. The DNA for the CDR3 is TGTGCCAGCAGCTGGAGAGGGGCCCCTGGAAACACCATATATTTT.

The V gene is TRBV7-9, the J gene TRBJ2-1; maybe TRBD1 (5 bases). The germline gives CDR1 SEHNR, CDR2 FQNEAQ (reference sequence). CDR3 length: 14 residues. Trimming left V 5 bases short and J 4 bases short, with 12 bases between. CDR3 coding DNA: TGTGCCAGCAGCCAAGGGGCTGGTTACAATGAGCAGTTCTTC. Translated, it gives CASSQGAGYNEQFF.

This chain uses TRBV9 with TRBJ1-1; 7 positions match TRBD1. V lost 4 bases and J lost 7; bases outside the gene matches: 10. This CDR3 is built from 14 residues. In germline, CDR1 is SGDLS, CDR2 YYNGEE. The CDR3 nucleotides are TGTGCCAGCAGCACCCGACAGGGAGGGGGTGAAGCTTTCTTT. Translating gives CASSTRQGGGEAFF. The complete variable domain, with remaining parts taken from reference TRBV9 and TRBJ1-1, reads DSGVTQTPKHLITATGQRVTLRCSPRSGDLSVYWYQQSLDQGLQFLIQYYNGEERAKGNILERFSAQQFPDLHSELNLSSLELGDSALYFCASSTRQGGGEAFFGQGTRLTVV.

The V gene is TRBV18, the J gene TRBJ2-5; no clear D gene. The V end was cut by 1 base, the J end by 1 base, with 10 bases between. The CDR3 spans 15 residues. Germline CDR1 is KGHSH and CDR2 is LQKENI. CDR3 loop: CASSPQDGPQETQYF. Written as DNA, the CDR3 is TGTGCCAGCTCACCACAGGACGGACCCCAAGAGACCCAGTACTTC.

The CDR3 sequence is CSVAGTDYGYTF. CDR3 sequence (DNA): TGCAGCGTCGCCGGGACAGACTATGGCTACACCTTC. J is TRBJ1-2 and V is TRBV29-1; 7 bases agree with TRBD1. V trimming: 6 bases; J trimming: 3 bases; junction bases outside the gene matches: 4. Looked up from germline, CDR1 is SQVTM and CDR2 is ANQGSEA. CDR3 length equals 12 residues.

To note about this clone: Other DNA sequences in the sample encode the same CDR3. The chain links TRBV5-1 to TRBJ2-7; 10 bases align to TRBD2. V lost 7 bases, J lost 0 bases, and 1 base stayed unmatched. Germline V CDR1 and CDR2: SGHRS, YFSETQ. This CDR3 has 13 amino acids. The CDR3 nucleotides are TGCGCCAGCCGGACTAGCGGCTCCTACGAGCAGTACTTC. Amino acid sequence: CASRTSGSYEQYF.

The chain employs TRBV11-2 and TRBJ1-2; 7 bases map to TRBD1. This CDR3 comprises 15 residues. V shed 2 bases and J 4 bases; nucleotides not matched to a gene: 7. Looked up from germline, CDR1 is SGHAT and CDR2 is FQNNGV. This CDR3 reads CASSLRLGTAYGYTF. The CDR3 bases are TGTGCCAGCAGCTTAAGACTCGGGACAGCCTATGGCTACACCTTC.

The rearrangement joins TRBV5-4 to TRBJ2-1; TRBD1 might be the D (5 bases). The V gene's germline CDR1 is SGHNT and CDR2 YYREEE (reference sequence). The germline V and J ends were trimmed by 0 bases and 4 bases, with 8 bases remaining between them. The CDR3 is made up of 14 amino acids. The CDR3 region has the DNA TGTGCCAGCAGCTTGGCAGGGCGATACAATGAGCAGTTCTTC. It is translated as CASSLAGRYNEQFF.